Reported below is one TCR beta chain. CDR3 length equals 17 residues. Between the trimmed V and J ends, which lost 0 bases and 3 bases, there was a span of 17 bases. CDR1 and CDR2 (germline): MNHEY, SMNVEV (reference sequence). Only in-frame clones appear in the TCRdb table, and some are missing; sequencing was by immunoSEQ multiplex PCR. The table lists more than 150,000 clones, about nine tenths of them singletons. The entry originates in a study of blood T cell repertoires in COVID-19. Background on the study: Material from acute and convalescent COVID-19 was sourced from the United States, Italy and Spain. PBMCs, B-cell-depleted T cells, or T cells were the source of the cDNA or gDNA that made up the material.

The genes are TRBV27 and TRBJ1-1; TRBD1 might be the D (6 bases). The sequenced material came from peripheral blood. The receptor's source is a man aged 65 to 79 with active or convalescent COVID-19. The CDR3 is CASSLSNTGKTHTEAFF. The CDR3 region has the DNA TGTGCCAGCAGTTTATCGAATACAGGGAAGACGCACACTGAAGCTTTCTTT.